Listed here are 14 T cell receptor beta chains from one sample, sequenced in a study of cytomegalovirus exposure and HLA in healthy donors. A multiplex PCR was run with 60 Vbeta primers and 13 Jbeta primers. Only in-frame clones appear in the TCRdb table, and some are missing; sequencing was by immunoSEQ multiplex PCR. The sample records over 80,000 clones, 78% being singletons. Input material: PBMCs. All receptors come from a woman between 35 and 50 years old in good health and CMV-seronegative.

The sample holds a few counts of this clone. The gene calls are TRBV6-6 and TRBJ2-2; TRBD1 might be the D (6 bases). The CDR3 is 16 amino acids. With 5 bases removed from V and 6 bases from J, the gap between germline ends came to 19 bases. From germline, CDR1 is MNHNY and CDR2 SVGAGI (reference sequence). Here the CDR3 reads CASSNNQGHSSGELFF. The CDR3 nucleotides are TGTGCCAGCAGTAACAACCAGGGACATTCGTCCGGGGAGCTGTTTTTT.

The V and J genes are TRBV7-2 and TRBJ2-1; possible D gene TRBD2, 5 bases. Per germline, CDR1 SGHTA and CDR2 FQGNSA. The CDR3 runs to 15 residues. The V end lost 5 bases, the J end lost 3 bases, and 14 bases lay between the germline ends. CDR3 region: CASSRETGYYNEQFF. The CDR3 coding sequence is TGTGCCAGCAGCCGTGAGACGGGATACTACAATGAGCAGTTCTTC.

For this clone: Compared with germline, one end of the junction differs, possibly owing to a read error. V gene TRBV7-7 combines with J gene TRBJ2-2; 7 nucleotides agree with TRBD1. This CDR3 spans 19 amino acids. Germline CDR1 SSHAT, CDR2 FNYEAQ (reference sequence). CDR3 nucleotides: TGTGCTAGCAGCTTAGGGTCCGACAGGGTTGGACCGAACACCGGGGAGCTGTTTTTT. It translates to CASSLGSDRVGPNTGELFF.

The CDR3 DNA reads as TGTGCCAGCACAGGGGCATCGGGGAGTGGCTACACCTTC. This translates into CASTGASGSGYTF. The rearrangement uses TRBV6-5 and TRBJ1-2; a weak D match, TRBD1 (6 bases). V dropped 7 bases and J dropped 7 bases, with 16 bases sitting between them. The germline V gene has CDR1 MNHEY and CDR2 SVGAGI. The CDR3 covers 13 residues.

This chain joins TRBV5-1 and TRBJ2-1; 11 bases align to TRBD2. Germline V gene lookup returns CDR1 SGHRS and CDR2 YFSETQ. With 4 bases clipped from V and 4 bases from J, the junction kept 7 bases outside the gene matches. This CDR3 region has 16 residues. The CDR3 nucleotides are TGCGCCAGCAGCCCAACCACTAGCGGGAGTTACAATGAGCAGTTCTTC. Amino acids: CASSPTTSGSYNEQFF.

The J gene is TRBJ1-2, the V gene TRBV5-4, with 9 bases matching TRBD1. The J segment lost 4 bases and the V segment lost 4 bases, leaving 2 bases of the junction unmatched. Germline V gene lookup returns CDR1 SGHNT and CDR2 YYREEE (reference sequence). The CDR3 runs to 13 residues. Written as DNA, the CDR3 is TGTGCCAGCAGCACGGGACAGGGCTATGGCTACACCTTC. Its protein is CASSTGQGYGYTF.

V usage is TRBV28 and J usage is TRBJ1-4; TRBD1 aligns across 9 bases. The CDR3 is 15 residues long. Germline values: CDR1 MDHEN, CDR2 SYDVKM. The trim removed 5 bases at V and 5 bases at J, leaving 6 bases unmatched. The CDR3 sequence is CASSVTGGANEKLFF. In nucleotides, the CDR3 is TGTGCCAGCAGTGTTACAGGGGGCGCGAATGAAAAACTGTTTTTT.

This clone has more than one count but fewer than ten. V gene TRBV5-1 combines with J gene TRBJ1-1; 9 bases fit TRBD1. V lost 3 bases, J lost 2 bases, and 2 bases stayed unmatched. Germline CDR1 reads SGHRS; CDR2 reads YFSETQ. This CDR3 is built from 14 residues. The CDR3 sequence is CASSWGQGNTEAFF. CDR3 nucleotides: TGCGCCAGCAGCTGGGGACAGGGTAACACTGAAGCTTTCTTT.

The rearrangement links TRBV15 to TRBJ1-1; 7 bases agree with TRBD1. Trimming at V came to 3 bases and at J to 1 base, leaving 5 bases not matched to a gene. Germline V gives CDR1 LNHNV, CDR2 YYDKDF (reference sequence). The CDR3 extends over 15 amino acids. Here the CDR3 DNA reads TGTGCCACCAGCAGGGTCCGGACAGGGAACACTGAAGCTTTCTTT. This sequence encodes CATSRVRTGNTEAFF.

The V gene is TRBV2, the J gene TRBJ2-3; 7 nucleotides line up with TRBD2. Germline-derived CDR1 and CDR2 are SNHLY and FYNNEI. Losses at the gene ends were 1 base for V and 1 base for J; bases not matched to a gene: 2. This CDR3 has 15 amino acids. In DNA form, the CDR3 reads TGTGCCAGCAGTGAAGATAGCGGGCGCACAGATACGCAGTATTTT. Protein sequence: CASSEDSGRTDTQYF.

V usage is TRBV11-3 and J usage is TRBJ2-1; a weak D match, TRBD2 (5 bases). The CDR3 sequence is 14 residues long. Germline V gene lookup returns CDR1 SGHNT and CDR2 YENEEA. Trimming shortened V by 2 bases and J by 5 bases, and 10 bases separated the two germline ends. The CDR3 DNA reads as TGTGCCAGCAGCTTAAGGTTGAGGGACAATGAGCAGTTCTTC. Its protein is CASSLRLRDNEQFF.

This clone was observed at least ten times. V and J are TRBV28 and TRBJ1-4, with 11 bases aligning to TRBD1. V lost 8 bases, J lost 8 bases, and 7 bases stayed unmatched. CDR1 is MDHEN and CDR2 is SYDVKM in the germline V gene. The length of the CDR3 is 14 residues. The CDR3 DNA sequence: TGTGCCAGCTATGGGACAGGGGGTTTAGAAAAACTGTTTTTT. It specifies CASYGTGGLEKLFF.

V and J are TRBV29-1 and TRBJ2-2; 10 nucleotides match TRBD2. The CDR3 is 15 amino acids. V gave up 4 bases and J gave up 7 bases; unmatched junction bases: 9. Germline-derived CDR1 and CDR2 are SQVTM and ANQGSEA. The CDR3 DNA sequence: TGCAGCGTTGTTATACCAGCGGGAGGGGTCGGGGAGCTGTTTTTT. As protein: CSVVIPAGGVGELFF.

The V call is TRBV5-6, the J call TRBJ2-7; 8 bases are shared with TRBD1. The CDR3 is 14 amino acids. The germline gives CDR1 SGHDT, CDR2 YYEEEE. Trimming at V came to 2 bases and at J to 5 bases, leaving 6 bases not matched to a gene. The CDR3 reads CASSLGQGSHEQYF. In nucleotides, the CDR3 is TGTGCCAGCAGCTTAGGACAGGGATCCCACGAGCAGTACTTC.